The T cell receptor (beta chain) described here comes from a study of T-cell memory formation after mild COVID-19. The wider study: TCR clusters were largely donor specific.

Overall study findings and caveats: Day 15 to 85 contractors were CD4/CD8 balanced; later expanders leaned CD4+.

It was 5'RACE with constant-segment primers that produced the TCR alpha and TCR beta cDNA libraries, which carried sample barcodes and UMIs. In TCRdb, the 5' RACE reads were re-called with MiXCR into one record per CDR3 protein. Among a few hundred thousand distinct CDR3 sequences listed, about 16% were seen once. V was pared by 0 bases and J by 8 bases, with 8 bases of the junction left unmatched. Germline V gives CDR1 KGHDR, CDR2 SFDVKD. The CDR3 is made up of 16 amino acids. With respect to this clonotype: Its target is unknown.

Sequences were obtained from PBMCs or a T cell subset sorted from them (not recorded which). This sequence joins TRBV24-1 and TRBJ2-1; 8 bases are a match to TRBD1. The receptor was derived from a man aged 18 to 29 who had mild COVID-19 (a few samples of this study predate the infection). Cell type and time point are not known. The CDR3 here is CATSDLQRTGSHEQFF. In nucleotides, the CDR3 is TGTGCCACCAGTGATTTGCAACGGACAGGGTCCCATGAGCAGTTCTTC.